This T cell receptor beta chain was identified during a study of neurological immune-mediated disorders. Unsorted libraries were prepared from 2 million PBMCs held at -80 C. Germline CDR1 reads SEHNR; CDR2 reads FQNEAQ (reference sequence). This CDR3 contains 15 residues. Germline trimming cut 5 bases from V and 7 bases from J; bases unmatched to any gene: 11. The cDNA was synthesized by 5'RACE incorporating 10-nucleotide random UMIs. A single run covered 15-18 subjects with over 190 million TCR-beta sequences. TCRdb independently ran MiXCR on the 5' RACE reads; one entry per CDR3 protein. The repertoire holds roughly 25,000 distinct CDR3 sequences, with more than 6% as singletons. Study findings and constraints: Private repertoires in all groups were suggested by the absence of shared CDR3 amino acid sequences among expanded clones across subjects.

This clonotype was observed at least ten times. As yet, its antigen is unknown. This receptor was taken from a woman aged 40 to 49 in good health. The chain has TRBV7-9 and TRBJ1-5; 7 bases are a match to TRBD1. What was sequenced was PBMCs. The DNA for the CDR3 is TGTGCCAGCAGCGCCGGGCCAGGGGGAGAGCAGCCCCAGCATTTT. Translated, it gives CASSAGPGGEQPQHF.